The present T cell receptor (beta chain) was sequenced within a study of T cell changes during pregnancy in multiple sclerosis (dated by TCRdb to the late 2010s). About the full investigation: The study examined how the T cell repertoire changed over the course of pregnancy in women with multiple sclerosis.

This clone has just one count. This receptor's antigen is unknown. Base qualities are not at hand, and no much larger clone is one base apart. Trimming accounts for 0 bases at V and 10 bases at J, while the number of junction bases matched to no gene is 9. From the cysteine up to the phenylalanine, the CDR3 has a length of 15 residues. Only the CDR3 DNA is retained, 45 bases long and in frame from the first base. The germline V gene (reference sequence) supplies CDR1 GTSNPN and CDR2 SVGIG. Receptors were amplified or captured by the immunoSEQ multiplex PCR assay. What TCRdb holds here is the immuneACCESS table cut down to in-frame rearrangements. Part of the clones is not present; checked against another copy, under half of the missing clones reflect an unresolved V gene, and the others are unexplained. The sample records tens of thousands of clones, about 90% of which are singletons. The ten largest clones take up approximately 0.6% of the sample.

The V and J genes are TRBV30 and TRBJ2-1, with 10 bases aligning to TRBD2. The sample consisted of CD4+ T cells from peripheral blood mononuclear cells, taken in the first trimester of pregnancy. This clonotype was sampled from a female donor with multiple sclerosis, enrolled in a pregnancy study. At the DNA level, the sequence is TGTGCCTGGAGTGTACAGCGGGAGGGTATGGGGGAGCAGTTCTTC. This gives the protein CAWSVQREGMGEQFF.